This T cell receptor beta chain was found in a study of blood T cell repertoires in COVID-19. CDR1 is SGHVS, CDR2 FQNEAQ, per germline. CDR3 length: 15 amino acids. V was trimmed by 5 bases and J by 5 bases, leaving 13 bases between them. This clone was seen once. TCRdb's table, derived via immunoSEQ multiplex PCR, lists solely in-frame clones and lacks some. The sample shows 180,000 or so clones, over 75% of them seen only once. The TCR sequence derives from a man aged 50 to 59 who had recovered from COVID-19. The specimen sequenced was peripheral blood. The V and J genes are TRBV7-8 and TRBJ1-6, with a tentative D call TRBD1 (5 bases). CDR3 sequence (DNA): TGTGCCAGCAGCGAAACGGGACTCCATAATTCACCCCTCCACTTT. Protein product: CASSETGLHNSPLHF.